These 29 T cell receptor beta chains were sequenced from one sample in a study of monozygotic twins with inflammatory bowel disease (dated by TCRdb to between 2018 and 2021). Libraries were constructed by 5' RACE. The run used an Illumina HiSeq 2500. The reads were reprocessed in TCRdb, with one entry per CDR3 protein sequence and no accompanying DNA. This sample's records show around 100,000 distinct CDR3 sequences. The ten largest make up under 2.5% of the sample. Material for sequencing was blood. The source is a human donor with ulcerative colitis or Crohn's disease, or a healthy co-twin of an affected twin (not recorded which).

V usage is TRBV20-1 and J usage is TRBJ2-1. Germline V gene data show CDR1 as DFQATT and CDR2 as SNEGSKA (reference sequence). This CDR3 is built from 12 residues. The CDR3 region is CSARALRNEQFF.

The genes are TRBV28 and TRBJ2-1; TCRdb's assignment of TRBD1 cannot be checked, as there is no DNA. The CDR3 contains 13 residues. Germline CDR1 MDHEN, CDR2 SYDVKM. The CDR3 sequence: CASSLDRSGEQFF.

The rearrangement joins TRBV3-1 to TRBJ2-7; TCRdb names TRBD1, which stays unverified in the absence of DNA. This CDR3 has 14 residues. Germline V CDR1 and CDR2: LGHDT, YNNKEL (reference sequence). The CDR3 loop reads CASSHYGTGYEQYF.

This chain links TRBV28 with TRBJ2-7; the D call of TRBD1 rests on TCRdb alone, since no DNA is present to check it. Germline V gene lookup returns CDR1 MDHEN and CDR2 SYDVKM. CDR3 length: 13 residues. The CDR3: CASSFLSRYEQYF.

The chain has TRBV7-9 and TRBJ1-5; TCRdb returns TRBD1, unconfirmable since there is no DNA. Germline V gene sequence: CDR1 SEHNR, CDR2 FQNEAQ (reference sequence). This CDR3 contains 14 residues. The CDR3 here is CASSLGQFGQPQHF. Full variable domain (outside the CDR3, taken from reference TRBV7-9 and TRBJ1-5): DTGVSQNPRHKITKRGQNVTFRCDPISEHNRLYWYRQTLGQGPEFLTYFQNEAQLEKSRLLSDRFSAERPKGSFSTLEIQRTEQGDSAMYLCASSLGQFGQPQHFGDGTRLSIL.

The V and J genes are TRBV6-2 or TRBV6-3 and TRBJ1-5. The CDR3 has 17 amino acids. Germline CDR1 reads MNHEY; CDR2 reads SVGEGT. CDR3 region: CASSFHRDSGIYQPQHF.

V and J are TRBV9 and TRBJ2-7. Germline loops: CDR1 SGDLS, CDR2 YYNGEE. The CDR3 consists of 13 residues. The CDR3: CASSVGMSYEQYF.

The V call is TRBV11-2, the J call TRBJ2-1; as DNA is missing, the TRBD1 call by TCRdb cannot be tested. This CDR3 region has 14 residues. Germline CDR1 reads SGHAT; CDR2 reads FQNNGV. This CDR3 is CASSLRTGGYEQFF. The full variable domain, its missing parts supplied by reference TRBV11-2 and TRBJ2-1, is EAGVAQSPRYKIIEKRQSVAFWCNPISGHATLYWYQQILGQGPKLLIQFQNNGVVDDSQLPKDRFSAERLKGVDSTLKIQPAKLEDSAVYLCASSLRTGGYEQFFGPGTRLTVL.

The chain carries TRBV18 and TRBJ2-3. Germline V gene lookup returns CDR1 KGHSH and CDR2 LQKENI. This CDR3 is built from 16 residues. CDR3: CASSPGLQISTDTQYF.

The V call is TRBV9, the J call TRBJ2-5. The germline V gene encodes CDR1 SGDLS and CDR2 YYNGEE. The CDR3 totals 15 residues. The CDR3 here is CASSVMGLVQETQYF.

This CDR3 is CASSVSDSYYGYTF. The chain recombines TRBV9 with TRBJ1-2. CDR3 size: 14 residues. CDR1 is SGDLS and CDR2 is YYNGEE in the germline V gene.

The V call is TRBV28, the J call TRBJ2-3; TCRdb's D call, TRBD1, is unchecked because there is no DNA. The CDR3 runs 14 residues. Germline values: CDR1 MDHEN, CDR2 SYDVKM. The CDR3 here is CASSFVGGFDTQYF. The entire variable domain, with the rest obtained from reference TRBV28 and TRBJ2-3, is as follows: DVKVTQSSRYLVKRTGEKVFLECVQDMDHENMFWYRQDPGLGLRLIYFSYDVKMKEKGDIPEGYSVSREKKERFSLILESASTNQTSMYLCASSFVGGFDTQYFGPGTRLTVL.

The V gene is TRBV7-9, the J gene TRBJ2-1. This CDR3 has 11 residues. The germline CDR1 and CDR2 sequences are SEHNR and FQNEAQ (reference sequence). CDR3 residues: CASSLLQEQFF.

This rearrangement joins TRBV20-1 to TRBJ1-5; lacking DNA, the TRBD1 call made by TCRdb goes unchecked. Germline V CDR1 and CDR2: DFQATT, SNEGSKA (reference sequence). The CDR3 has 14 residues. The CDR3 reads CSATKDSSNQPQHF.

The chain recombines TRBV7-2 with TRBJ2-5; no DNA is available, so the TRBD2 call from TCRdb remains unchecked. Germline lookup yields CDR1 SGHTA and CDR2 FQGNSA. The CDR3 runs to 16 residues. The CDR3 spells CASSLESGGSRKTQYF.

The rearrangement links TRBV3-1 to TRBJ2-1. The CDR3 spans 12 residues. Looked up from germline, CDR1 is LGHDT and CDR2 is YNNKEL (reference sequence). CDR3: CASSRTYGEQFF.

The chain links TRBV14 to TRBJ2-3; no DNA is available, so the TRBD2 call from TCRdb remains unchecked. The CDR3 has 15 residues. Looked up from germline, CDR1 is SGHDN and CDR2 is FVKESK. The CDR3 is CASSPQRGGGDTQYF.

The chain links TRBV29-1 to TRBJ2-6. CDR3 length equals 12 residues. The V gene's germline CDR1 is SQVTM and CDR2 ANQGSEA. The CDR3 reads CSADSGANVLTF.

This rearrangement joins TRBV20-1 to TRBJ2-7; the D call of TRBD2 rests on TCRdb alone, since no DNA is present to check it. This CDR3 contains 16 residues. Germline CDR1 DFQATT, CDR2 SNEGSKA (reference sequence). The CDR3 here is CSARNVQREGLHEQYF.

This chain links TRBV9 with TRBJ1-1. The CDR3 is 14 residues long. The germline V gene encodes CDR1 SGDLS and CDR2 YYNGEE. CDR3: CASSVLSVNTEAFF.

The genes are TRBV5-1 and TRBJ2-3; the D gene TCRdb calls, TRBD1, cannot be checked with no DNA. From germline, CDR1 is SGHRS and CDR2 YFSETQ. The CDR3 has 16 amino acids. The CDR3: CASSFMGQGSTDTQYF.

The chain combines TRBV12-3 or TRBV12-4 with TRBJ2-3; TCRdb returns TRBD2, unconfirmable since there is no DNA. The CDR3 is 16 amino acids. CDR3 in amino acids: CASSFPSWESIDTQYF.

The genes are TRBV5-4 and TRBJ2-7. The CDR3 runs to 14 residues. The V gene's germline CDR1 is SGHNT and CDR2 YYREEE (reference sequence). The CDR3 region is CASSLADVKYEQYF.

This chain uses TRBV18 with TRBJ1-4. The germline gives CDR1 KGHSH, CDR2 LQKENI. The CDR3 is made up of 16 amino acids. CDR3 protein: CASSPRGGATNEKLFF. The variable domain in full, completed from reference TRBV18 and TRBJ1-4, reads NAGVMQNPRHLVRRRGQEARLRCSPMKGHSHVYWYRQLPEEGLKFMVYLQKENIIDESGMPKERFSAEFPKEGPSILRIQQVVRGDSAAYFCASSPRGGATNEKLFFGSGTQLSVL.

The chain links TRBV29-1 to TRBJ2-7; TCRdb designates TRBD1, a call that cannot be tested without DNA. This CDR3 has 13 amino acids. In germline, CDR1 is SQVTM, CDR2 ANQGSEA. The CDR3 loop reads CSVDGTGMNEQYF.

The chain carries TRBV10-3 and TRBJ2-1; lacking DNA, the TRBD2 call made by TCRdb goes unchecked. Germline assignment: CDR1 ENHRY and CDR2 SYGVKD. The CDR3 spans 13 residues. The CDR3 reads CAIKPGGPNEQFF.

The V gene is TRBV20-1, the J gene TRBJ2-1. The CDR3 totals 14 residues. The germline gives CDR1 DFQATT, CDR2 SNEGSKA (reference sequence). The CDR3 protein is CSASYSRLYNEQFF.

V gene TRBV5-1 combines with J gene TRBJ1-6; TCRdb's assignment of TRBD1 cannot be checked, as there is no DNA. The CDR3 length is 14 residues. Germline assignment: CDR1 SGHRS and CDR2 YFSETQ. CDR3 region: CASSFREGNSPLHF. Using reference TRBV5-1 and TRBJ1-6 for the parts outside the CDR3, the full variable domain is KAGVTQTPRYLIKTRGQQVTLSCSPISGHRSVSWYQQTPGQGLQFLFEYFSETQRNKGNFPGRFSGRQFSNSRSEMNVSTLELGDSALYLCASSFREGNSPLHFGNGTRLTVT.

The chain has TRBV5-1 and TRBJ2-1. This CDR3 is 15 amino acids long. Per germline, CDR1 SGHRS and CDR2 YFSETQ. CDR3 loop: CASSLDRASVDEQFF. The whole variable domain, remainder taken from reference TRBV5-1 and TRBJ2-1, is KAGVTQTPRYLIKTRGQQVTLSCSPISGHRSVSWYQQTPGQGLQFLFEYFSETQRNKGNFPGRFSGRQFSNSRSEMNVSTLELGDSALYLCASSLDRASVDEQFFGPGTRLTVL.